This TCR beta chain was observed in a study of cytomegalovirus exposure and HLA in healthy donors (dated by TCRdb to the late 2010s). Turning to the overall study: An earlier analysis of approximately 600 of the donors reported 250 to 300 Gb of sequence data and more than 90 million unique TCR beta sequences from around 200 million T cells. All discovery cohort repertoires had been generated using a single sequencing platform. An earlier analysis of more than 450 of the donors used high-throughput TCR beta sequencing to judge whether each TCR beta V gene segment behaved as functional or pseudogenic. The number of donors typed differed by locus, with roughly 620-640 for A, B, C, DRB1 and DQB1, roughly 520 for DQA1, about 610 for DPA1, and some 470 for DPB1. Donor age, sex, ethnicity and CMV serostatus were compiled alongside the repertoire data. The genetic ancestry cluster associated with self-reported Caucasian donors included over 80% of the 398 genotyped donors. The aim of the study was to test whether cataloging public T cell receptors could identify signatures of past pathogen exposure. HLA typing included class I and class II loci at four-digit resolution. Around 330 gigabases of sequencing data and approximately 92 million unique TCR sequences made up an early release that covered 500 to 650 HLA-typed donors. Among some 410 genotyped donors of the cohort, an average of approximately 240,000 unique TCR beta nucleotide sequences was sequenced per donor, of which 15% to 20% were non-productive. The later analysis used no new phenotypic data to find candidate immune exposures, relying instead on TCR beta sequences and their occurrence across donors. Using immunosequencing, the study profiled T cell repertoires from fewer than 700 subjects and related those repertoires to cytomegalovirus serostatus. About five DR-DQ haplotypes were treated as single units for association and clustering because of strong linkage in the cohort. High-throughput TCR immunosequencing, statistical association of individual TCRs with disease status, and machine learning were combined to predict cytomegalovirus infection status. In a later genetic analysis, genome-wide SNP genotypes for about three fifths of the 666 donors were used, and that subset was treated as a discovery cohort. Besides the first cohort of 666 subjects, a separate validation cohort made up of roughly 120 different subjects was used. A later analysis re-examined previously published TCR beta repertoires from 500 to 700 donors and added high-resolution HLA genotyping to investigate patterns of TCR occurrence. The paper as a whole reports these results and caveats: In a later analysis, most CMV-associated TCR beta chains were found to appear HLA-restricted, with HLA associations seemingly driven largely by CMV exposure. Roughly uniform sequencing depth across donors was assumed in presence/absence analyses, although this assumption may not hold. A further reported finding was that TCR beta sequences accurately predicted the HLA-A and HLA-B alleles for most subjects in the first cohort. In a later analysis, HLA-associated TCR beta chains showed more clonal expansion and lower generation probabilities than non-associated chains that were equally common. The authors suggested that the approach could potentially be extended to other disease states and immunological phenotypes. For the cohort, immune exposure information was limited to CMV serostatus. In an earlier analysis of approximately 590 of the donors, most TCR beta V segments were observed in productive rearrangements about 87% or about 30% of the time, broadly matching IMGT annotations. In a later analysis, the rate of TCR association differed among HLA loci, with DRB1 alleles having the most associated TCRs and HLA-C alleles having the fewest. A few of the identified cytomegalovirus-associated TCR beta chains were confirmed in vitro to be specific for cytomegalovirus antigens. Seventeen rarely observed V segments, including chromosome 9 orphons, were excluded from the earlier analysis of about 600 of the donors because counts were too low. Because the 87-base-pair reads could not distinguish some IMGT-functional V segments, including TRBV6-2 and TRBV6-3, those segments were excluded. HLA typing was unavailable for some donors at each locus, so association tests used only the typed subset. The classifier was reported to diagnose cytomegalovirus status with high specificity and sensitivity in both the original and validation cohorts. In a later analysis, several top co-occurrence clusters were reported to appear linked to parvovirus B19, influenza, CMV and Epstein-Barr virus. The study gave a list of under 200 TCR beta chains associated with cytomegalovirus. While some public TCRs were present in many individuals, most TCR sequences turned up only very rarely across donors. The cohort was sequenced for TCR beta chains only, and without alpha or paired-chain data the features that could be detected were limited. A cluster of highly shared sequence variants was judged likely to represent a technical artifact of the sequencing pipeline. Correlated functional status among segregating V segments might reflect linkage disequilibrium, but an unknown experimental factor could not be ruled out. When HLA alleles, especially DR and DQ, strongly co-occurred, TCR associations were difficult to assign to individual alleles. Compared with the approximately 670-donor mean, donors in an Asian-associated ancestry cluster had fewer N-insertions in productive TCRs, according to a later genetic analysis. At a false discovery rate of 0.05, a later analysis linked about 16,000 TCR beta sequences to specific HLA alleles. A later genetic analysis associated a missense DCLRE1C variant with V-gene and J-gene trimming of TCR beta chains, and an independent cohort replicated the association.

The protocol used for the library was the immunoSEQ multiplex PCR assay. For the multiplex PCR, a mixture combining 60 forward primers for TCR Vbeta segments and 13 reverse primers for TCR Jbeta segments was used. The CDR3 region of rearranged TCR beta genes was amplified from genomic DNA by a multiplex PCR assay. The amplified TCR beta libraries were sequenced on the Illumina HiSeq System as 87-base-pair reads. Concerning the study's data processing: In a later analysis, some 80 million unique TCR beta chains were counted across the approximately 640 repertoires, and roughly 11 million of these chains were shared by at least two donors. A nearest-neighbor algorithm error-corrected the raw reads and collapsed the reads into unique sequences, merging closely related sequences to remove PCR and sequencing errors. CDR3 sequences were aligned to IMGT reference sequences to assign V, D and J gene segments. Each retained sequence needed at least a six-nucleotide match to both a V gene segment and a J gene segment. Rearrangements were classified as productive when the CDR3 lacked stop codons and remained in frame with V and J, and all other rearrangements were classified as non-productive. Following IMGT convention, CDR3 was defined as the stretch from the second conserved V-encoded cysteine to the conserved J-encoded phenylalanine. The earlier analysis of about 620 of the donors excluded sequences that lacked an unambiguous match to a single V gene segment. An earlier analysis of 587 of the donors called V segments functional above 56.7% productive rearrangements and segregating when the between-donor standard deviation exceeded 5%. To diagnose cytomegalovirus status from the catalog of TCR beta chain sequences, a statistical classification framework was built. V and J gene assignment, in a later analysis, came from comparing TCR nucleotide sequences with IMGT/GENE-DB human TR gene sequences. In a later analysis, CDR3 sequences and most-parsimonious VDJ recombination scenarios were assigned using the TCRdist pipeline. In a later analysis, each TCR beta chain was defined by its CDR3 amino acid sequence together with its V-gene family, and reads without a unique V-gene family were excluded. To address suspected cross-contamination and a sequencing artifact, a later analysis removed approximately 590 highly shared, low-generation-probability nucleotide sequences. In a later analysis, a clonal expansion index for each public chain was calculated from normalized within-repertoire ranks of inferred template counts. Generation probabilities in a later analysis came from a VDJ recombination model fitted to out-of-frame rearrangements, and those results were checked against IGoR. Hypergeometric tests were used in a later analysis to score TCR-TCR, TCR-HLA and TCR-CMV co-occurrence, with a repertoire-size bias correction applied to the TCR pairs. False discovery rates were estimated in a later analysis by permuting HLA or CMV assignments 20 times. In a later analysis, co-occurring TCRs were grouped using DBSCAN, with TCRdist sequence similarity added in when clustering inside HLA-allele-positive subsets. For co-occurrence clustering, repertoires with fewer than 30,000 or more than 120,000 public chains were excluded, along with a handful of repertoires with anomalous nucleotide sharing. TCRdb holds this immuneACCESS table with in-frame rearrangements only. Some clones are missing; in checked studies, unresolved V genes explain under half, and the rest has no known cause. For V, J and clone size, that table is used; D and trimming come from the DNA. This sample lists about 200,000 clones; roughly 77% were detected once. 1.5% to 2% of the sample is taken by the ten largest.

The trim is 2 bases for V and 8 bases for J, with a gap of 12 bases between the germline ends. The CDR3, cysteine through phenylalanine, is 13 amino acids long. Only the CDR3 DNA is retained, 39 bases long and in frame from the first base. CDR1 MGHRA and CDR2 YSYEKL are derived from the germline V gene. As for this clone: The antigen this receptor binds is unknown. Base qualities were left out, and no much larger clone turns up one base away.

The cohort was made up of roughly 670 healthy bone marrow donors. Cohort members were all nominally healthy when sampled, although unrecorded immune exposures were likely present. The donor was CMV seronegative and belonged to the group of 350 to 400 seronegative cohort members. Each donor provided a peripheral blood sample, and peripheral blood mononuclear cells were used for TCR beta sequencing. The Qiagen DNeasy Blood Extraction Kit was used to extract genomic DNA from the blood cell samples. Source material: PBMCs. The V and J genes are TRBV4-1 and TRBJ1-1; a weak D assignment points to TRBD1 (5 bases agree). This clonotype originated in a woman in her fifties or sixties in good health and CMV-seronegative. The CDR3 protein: CASSQSGTFEAFF. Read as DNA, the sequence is TGCGCCAGCAGCCAATCCGGGACTTTCGAAGCTTTCTTT.